Listed below are T cell receptor beta chains from one sample, sequenced in a study of neurological immune-mediated disorders. TCRdb fed the 5' RACE reads into MiXCR, producing one record per CDR3 protein. The sample carries about 48,000 distinct CDR3 sequences, under 13% recorded once. The sequencing sample was made of PBMCs. These receptors were collected from a woman aged 35 to 49 with HTLV-1-associated myelopathy (HAM/TSP). The CDR3 runs from the conserved cysteine through the conserved F or W. The order of the fields is CDR3 DNA, CDR3 protein, D gene, J gene, clone size, V gene. D genes are given only for firm matches. Clone size is given for some rows only: seen once, a few or many times, or a class if the clone is expanded.

cdr3_nt: TGTGCCAGCAGCTGGCAGGATTTCGCCTACGAGCAGTACTTC
cdr3_aa: CASSWQDFAYEQYF
d_call: -
j_call: TRBJ2-7
clone_size: many
v_call: TRBV5-6

cdr3_nt: TGTGCCAGCACCCTTGGGAGTTTGGGCTACGAGCAGTACTTC
cdr3_aa: CASTLGSLGYEQYF
d_call: -
j_call: TRBJ2-7
clone_size: many
v_call: TRBV12-3/TRBV12-4

cdr3_nt: TGTGCCAGCAGCCCAGAGGGGGGGTCCAATGAGCAGTTCTTC
cdr3_aa: CASSPEGGSNEQFF
d_call: -
j_call: TRBJ2-1
clone_size: -
v_call: TRBV6-4

cdr3_nt: TGTGCCAGCAGTTCCGGACAGGGTTGGAACGAGCAGTACTTC
cdr3_aa: CASSSGQGWNEQYF
d_call: TRBD1
j_call: TRBJ2-7
clone_size: many
v_call: TRBV6-6

cdr3_nt: TGCAGCGTATATACAGGGGCCAAAAACATTCAGTACTTC
cdr3_aa: CSVYTGAKNIQYF
d_call: -
j_call: TRBJ2-4
clone_size: few
v_call: TRBV29-1

cdr3_nt: TGTGCCAGTAGACAGGGGGCGGTCTACGAGCAGTACTTC
cdr3_aa: CASRQGAVYEQYF
d_call: TRBD1
j_call: TRBJ2-7
clone_size: many
v_call: TRBV2

cdr3_nt: TGCGCCAGCACCTCAGGGGACGGCGGGGAGCTGTTTTTT
cdr3_aa: CASTSGDGGELFF
d_call: -
j_call: TRBJ2-2
clone_size: many
v_call: TRBV5-1

cdr3_nt: TGCGCCAGCAGAATCGGGGGTCCGAACACTGAAGCTTTCTTT
cdr3_aa: CASRIGGPNTEAFF
d_call: -
j_call: TRBJ1-1
clone_size: many
v_call: TRBV5-1

cdr3_nt: TGCGCCAGCAGCCACACGGGACTAGCGGGGGGAAAGAAGGGCACAGATACGCAGTATTTT
cdr3_aa: CASSHTGLAGGKKGTDTQYF
d_call: TRBD2
j_call: TRBJ2-3
clone_size: many
v_call: TRBV4-1

cdr3_nt: TGTGCCAGCGTACAGGGGGCTGGGGCCAACGTCCTGACTTTC
cdr3_aa: CASVQGAGANVLTF
d_call: TRBD1
j_call: TRBJ2-6
clone_size: many
v_call: TRBV12-3/TRBV12-4